These 16 T cell receptor beta chains came from one sample sequenced in a study of blood T cells in healthy people across ages. Next came a second PCR, run for about 6 to 11 cycles, which used a sample-barcoded 5' primer along with a J-beta primer mix. TCRdb used MiXCR to reprocess the 5' RACE reads, holding one entry per CDR3 protein. The table has around 940,000 distinct CDR3 sequences, about 51% seen once. The sequencing sample was made of blood. The origin of the receptors is a woman aged 60-75 years in good health.

This clonotype showed up just a few times. The chain links TRBV10-3 to TRBJ2-7, with TRBD2 matching over 11 bases. CDR1 is ENHRY and CDR2 is SYGVKD in the germline V gene. This CDR3 is built from 14 residues. J was trimmed by 6 bases and V by 6 bases; bases with no gene match: 7. CDR3: CAISTLAGAFEQYF. As DNA, the CDR3 is TGTGCCATCAGCACACTAGCGGGAGCTTTCGAGCAGTACTTC.

This clonotype was counted a few times. The chain recombines TRBV4-2 with TRBJ2-7, with no clear D. The CDR3 loop spans 14 amino acids. The germline gives CDR1 LGHNA, CDR2 YNFKEQ. Trimming cost V 4 bases and J 2 bases, with 12 bases left between them. The CDR3 nucleotides read TGTGCCAGCAGCCTATCGCTCCCCGCCTACGAGCAGTACTTC. This codes for CASSLSLPAYEQYF.

This chain uses TRBV9 with TRBJ1-2, with unresolved D. The length of the CDR3 is 12 residues. Trimming stripped 2 bases from V and 8 bases from J, with 10 bases between. Per the germline V gene, CDR1 is SGDLS and CDR2 is YYNGEE. CDR3 sequence (DNA): TGTGCCAGCAGCGTCTTAGGCGGCGGCTACACCTTC. It translates to CASSVLGGGYTF.

The count of this clonotype is one. V is TRBV5-1 and J is TRBJ1-6, with D possibly matching TRBD1 (5 bases). Between the trimmed V and J ends, which lost 3 bases and 4 bases, there was a span of 8 bases. Per germline, CDR1 SGHRS and CDR2 YFSETQ. CDR3 size: 14 residues. The CDR3 DNA reads TGCGCCAGCAGCTCGGGACTTTATAATTCACCCCTCCACTTT. It encodes CASSSGLYNSPLHF. The entire variable domain, with the rest obtained from reference TRBV5-1 and TRBJ1-6, is as follows: KAGVTQTPRYLIKTRGQQVTLSCSPISGHRSVSWYQQTPGQGLQFLFEYFSETQRNKGNFPGRFSGRQFSNSRSEMNVSTLELGDSALYLCASSSGLYNSPLHFGNGTRLTVT.

The chain recombines TRBV12-3 or TRBV12-4 with TRBJ1-2, with TRBD1 as a possible D gene (6 bases). Trimming pared 7 bases from V and 4 bases from J, leaving 19 bases between. The CDR3 loop spans 15 amino acids. As DNA, the CDR3 is TGTGCCAGCACAACGGCAGGGGCAAGGAGCTATGGCTACACCTTC. Protein sequence: CASTTAGARSYGYTF.

This clonotype has only one observation. V is TRBV2 and J is TRBJ2-1; no clear D. Deletions cut 4 bases from V and 4 bases from J, with 20 bases between. From germline, CDR1 is SNHLY and CDR2 FYNNEI. The CDR3 is 17 amino acids. The CDR3, as DNA: TGTGCCAGCAGTGTCAGAAAATCCGGGTCCCCGTACAATGAGCAGTTCTTC. Its translation: CASSVRKSGSPYNEQFF.

This clonotype has only a few counts. The V call is TRBV3-1, the J call TRBJ2-7; D is ambiguous. CDR1 LGHDT and CDR2 YNNKEL come from the germline V gene (reference sequence). Trimming shortened V by 0 bases and J by 9 bases, and 12 bases separated the two germline ends. This CDR3 has 13 amino acids. DNA of the CDR3: TGTGCCAGCAGCCAAGATGCGAACGCGCGGCAGTACTTC. Translating gives CASSQDANARQYF.

This clonotype was picked up a small number of times. This sequence joins TRBV3-1 and TRBJ2-4; D remains unclear. The V gene's germline CDR1 is LGHDT and CDR2 YNNKEL (reference sequence). CDR3 length: 13 residues. The germline V and J ends were trimmed by 3 bases and 8 bases, with 11 bases remaining between them. CDR3 coding DNA: TGTGCCAGCAGCCAGGTATTGGCGGACATTCAGTACTTC. It yields the protein CASSQVLADIQYF.

The V call is TRBV5-1, the J call TRBJ2-1; no clear D gene. V was trimmed by 5 bases and J by 8 bases, leaving 14 bases between them. Germline V gives CDR1 SGHRS, CDR2 YFSETQ. The CDR3 is made up of 13 amino acids. The CDR3 nucleotides are TGCGCCAGCAGTCACCCTCTAAGGGATGAGCAGTTCTTC. Its translation is CASSHPLRDEQFF.

V is TRBV5-1 and J is TRBJ1-1, with D perhaps matching TRBD1 (5 bases). Germline lookup yields CDR1 SGHRS and CDR2 YFSETQ. Trimming removed 5 bases at V and 0 bases at J, with 26 bases between. This CDR3 contains 19 residues. The CDR3 loop reads CASSPIAPGGIGVNTEAFF. CDR3 coding DNA: TGCGCCAGCAGTCCGATAGCCCCGGGGGGGATCGGGGTGAACACTGAAGCTTTCTTT.

The V gene is TRBV7-8, the J gene TRBJ2-1, with D perhaps matching TRBD2 (6 bases). Between the trimmed V and J ends, which lost 2 bases and 10 bases, there was a span of 15 bases. This CDR3 has 14 residues. Germline assignment: CDR1 SGHVS and CDR2 FQNEAQ. The CDR3 loop reads CASSLRDRRDEQFF. The DNA of the CDR3 is TGTGCCAGCAGCTTACGGGACCGGCGGGACGAGCAGTTCTTC.

This rearrangement joins TRBV20-1 to TRBJ2-1, with TRBD2 matching over 11 bases. The CDR3 contains 14 residues. Germline CDR1 and CDR2: DFQATT and SNEGSKA (reference sequence). With V trimmed by 4 bases and J by 8 bases, 7 bases remained unmatched. The CDR3 sequence: CSATGSGRVYEQFF. DNA of the CDR3: TGCAGTGCTACTGGTAGCGGGAGGGTGTATGAGCAGTTCTTC.

The V and J genes are TRBV7-6 and TRBJ1-6; D gene ambiguous. V lost 5 bases and J 9 bases, leaving 14 bases between the germline ends. This CDR3 has 14 residues. CDR1 and CDR2 from the germline V gene are SGHVS and FNYEAQ. In DNA, the CDR3 is TGTGCCAGCAGCCCACCGACTGAAACTTCACCCCTCCACTTT. It is translated as CASSPPTETSPLHF.

The genes are TRBV4-1 and TRBJ2-7; the match to TRBD1 covers 10 bases. Germline assignment: CDR1 MGHRA and CDR2 YSYEKL. V gave up 4 bases and J gave up 2 bases; unmatched junction bases: 8. The CDR3 length is 16 residues. The CDR3 region is CASSRHRTGGPYEQYF. CDR3 sequence (DNA): TGCGCCAGCAGCCGCCATCGGACAGGGGGACCCTACGAGCAGTACTTC.

Note on this clonotype: The junction does not match germline at one end; this may be a read error. This chain connects TRBV11-2 to TRBJ2-7; no reliable D call. Germline CDR1 SGHAT, CDR2 FQNNGV. The CDR3 runs to 12 residues. The CDR3 nucleotides are TGTGTCAGCAGCTTAGTGATAGACGAGCAGTACTTC. Protein product: CVSSLVIDEQYF.

The J gene is TRBJ2-5, the V gene TRBV2, with unresolved D. V lost 8 bases and J 2 bases, leaving 12 bases between the germline ends. The germline V gene encodes CDR1 SNHLY and CDR2 FYNNEI. The CDR3 is 13 residues long. The CDR3 DNA sequence: TGTGCCAGCGGTCAGACGGAGCAAGAGACCCAGTACTTC. This gives the protein CASGQTEQETQYF. The full variable domain, rest sourced from reference TRBV2 and TRBJ2-5, is EPEVTQTPSHQVTQMGQEVILRCVPISNHLYFYWYRQILGQKVEFLVSFYNNEISEKSEIFDDQFSVERPDGSNFTLKIRSTKLEDSAMYFCASGQTEQETQYFGPGTRLLVL.